These 10 T cell receptor beta chains were sequenced from one sample in a study of CD8+ T cells in alopecia areata. RNA was extracted and reverse transcribed into cDNA as the sequencing template. TCRdb keeps only in-frame clones here, not all; method: immunoSEQ multiplex PCR. The data contain 100,000 to 150,000 clones, over 60% of them singletons. Treatment defined: oral pan-JAK inhibitor, 5-10 mg twice daily. This specimen consisted of CD4+ T cells sorted from blood, obtained at week 4, from a patient treated with tofacitinib. These receptors were taken from a human donor with alopecia areata.

The chain joins TRBV11-1 to TRBJ2-4; 7 bases fit TRBD1. The J segment lost 7 bases and the V segment lost 2 bases, leaving 5 bases of the junction unmatched. CDR1 and CDR2 (germline): SGHAT, FQDESV (reference sequence). The CDR3 runs to 14 residues. CDR3 in DNA: TGTGCCAGCAGCTTAATACAGGGGCGGAACATTCAGTACTTC. It codes for CASSLIQGRNIQYF.

The chain employs TRBV2 and TRBJ2-5; unclear D gene. The germline V gene encodes CDR1 SNHLY and CDR2 FYNNEI. V lost 7 bases and J lost 1, with 10 bases in between. The CDR3 runs 13 residues. DNA for the CDR3: TGTGCCAGCAATAGGGATGTCCAAGAGACCCAGTACTTC. This codes for CASNRDVQETQYF.

Note on this clone: Other DNA sequences in this sample translate to the same CDR3. This chain joins TRBV5-1 and TRBJ1-3; no reliable D call. Trimming left V 0 bases short and J 4 bases short, with 8 bases between. CDR1 and CDR2 (germline): SGHRS, YFSETQ. The CDR3 totals 14 residues. CDR3 sequence (DNA): TGCGCCAGCAGCTTGGAAGGTTCCGGAAACACCATATATTTT. It translates to CASSLEGSGNTIYF.

Only a few counts were recorded for this clone. V and J are TRBV29-1 and TRBJ2-6, with D possibly TRBD2 on 5 matching bases. This CDR3 is built from 14 residues. The germline V and J ends were trimmed by 7 bases and 1 base, with 11 bases remaining between them. Germline V gene sequence: CDR1 SQVTM, CDR2 ANQGSEA. Written as DNA, the CDR3 is TGCAGCGCTAGGACTGCTTCTGGGGCCAACGTCCTGACTTTC. Translating gives CSARTASGANVLTF.

Concerning this clone itself: The sample holds other DNA sequences that translate to the same CDR3. The chain couples TRBV29-1 to TRBJ1-1, with D possibly matching TRBD1 (5 bases). Germline loops: CDR1 SQVTM, CDR2 ANQGSEA. This CDR3 region has 13 residues. Trimming pared 4 bases from V and 2 bases from J, leaving 11 bases between. DNA for the CDR3: TGCAGCGTTGCTTCTGGACAAAACACTGAAGCTTTCTTT. Encoded protein: CSVASGQNTEAFF.

V usage is TRBV20-1 and J usage is TRBJ2-7; the match to TRBD2 covers 8 bases. Trimming removed 6 bases from V and 12 bases from J; junction bases left unmatched: 10. The CDR3 has 11 amino acids. From germline, CDR1 is DFQATT and CDR2 SNEGSKA (reference sequence). The CDR3 coding sequence is TGCAGTGCCGCGGGGGGCGCCTCGGGGTACTTC. Protein product: CSAAGGASGYF.

The chain has TRBV30 and TRBJ2-4; 8 positions agree with TRBD2. The ends lost 2 bases at V and 3 bases at J; junction bases unmatched: 12. The V gene's germline CDR1 is GTSNPN and CDR2 SVGIG (reference sequence). The CDR3 runs to 17 residues. This chain's CDR3 is CAWSSGRGVAGKNIQYF. The CDR3 DNA reads TGTGCCTGGAGTAGCGGGAGAGGGGTAGCGGGCAAAAACATTCAGTACTTC.

The chain recombines TRBV30 with TRBJ2-5; no firm D call. The germline V and J ends were trimmed by 1 base and 1 base, with 4 bases remaining between them. The CDR3 loop spans 12 amino acids. Germline values: CDR1 GTSNPN, CDR2 SVGIG (reference sequence). This CDR3 is CAWSAGQETQYF. The CDR3 DNA is TGTGCCTGGAGTGCAGGCCAAGAGACCCAGTACTTC.

The rearrangement uses TRBV29-1 and TRBJ2-3; the match to TRBD2 covers 8 bases. This CDR3 region has 14 residues. Trimming at V came to 7 bases and at J to 0 bases, leaving 6 bases not matched to a gene. The germline gives CDR1 SQVTM, CDR2 ANQGSEA. The chain's CDR3 is CSALAVASTDTQYF. The CDR3 nucleotides read TGCAGCGCACTAGCGGTGGCTAGCACAGATACGCAGTATTTT.

This clone was recorded a few times. The rearrangement joins TRBV29-1 to TRBJ2-7; tentative D call: TRBD1 (6 bases). The length of the CDR3 is 16 residues. Trimming took off 4 bases at V and 4 bases at J, with 23 bases between the two ends. Germline CDR1 SQVTM, CDR2 ANQGSEA. The CDR3 DNA sequence: TGCAGCGTTGTGGGTCCGACACGGGACATCTCTTACGAGCAGTACTTC. It encodes CSVVGPTRDISYEQYF.